These 21 T cell receptor beta chains were all obtained from the same sample, sequenced in a study of shared clonotypes between healthy human individuals. Here immunoSEQ multiplex PCR was the method, and the copy in TCRdb shows in-frame clones only, minus some. The data hold under 1,900,000 clones, with 97% to 99% observed a single time. Material: naive CD4+ T cells sorted from blood. Specified subset: CD45RA+ positively selected. Receptors were obtained from a man aged 25-45 years in good health.

The chain has TRBV5-1 and TRBJ2-5; 7 nucleotides agree with TRBD2. The CDR3 is made up of 17 amino acids. V lost 0 bases, J lost 6 bases, and 14 bases stayed unmatched. Germline-derived CDR1 and CDR2 are SGHRS and YFSETQ. CDR3 nucleotide sequence: TGCGCCAGCAGCTTGGACGATTTTTGGGGAGGGGAACAGACCCAGTACTTC. This encodes CASSLDDFWGGEQTQYF.

This clone was counted once. This sequence joins TRBV7-9 and TRBJ2-5, with 8 bases that match TRBD2. CDR3 length: 17 residues. CDR1 SEHNR and CDR2 FQNEAQ come from the germline V gene (reference sequence). The ends lost 6 bases at V and 5 bases at J; junction bases unmatched: 17. The CDR3 loop is CASRPPFSGMVVETQYF. The CDR3, as DNA: TGTGCCAGCAGGCCCCCCTTTAGCGGGATGGTCGTGGAGACCCAGTACTTC.

For this clone: No DNA is shown, since the ends of the CDR3 on it are uncertain; the CDR3 is the one TCRdb lists. V and J are TRBV7-9 and TRBJ2-7; TRBD1 is the table's D call, not checked against the DNA. Inclusive of both ends, the CDR3 amounts to 16 amino acids. Germline CDR1 is SEHNR and CDR2 is FQNEAQ (reference sequence). The CDR3 spells CACASSFGTGAYEQYF.

V gene TRBV2 combines with J gene TRBJ2-1; 11 nucleotides align to TRBD1. This CDR3 spans 15 amino acids. Losses at the gene ends were 6 bases for V and 2 bases for J; bases not matched to a gene: 3. Looked up from germline, CDR1 is SNHLY and CDR2 is FYNNEI. CDR3 in amino acids: CASSLGQGAYNEQFF. CDR3 DNA sequence: TGTGCCAGCAGCCTGGGACAGGGGGCCTACAATGAGCAGTTCTTC.

Regarding this clone: Different DNA sequences within this sample yield the same CDR3. The chain couples TRBV30 to TRBJ2-3; D gene ambiguous. The CDR3 is made up of 13 amino acids. Trimming stripped 0 bases from V and 2 bases from J, with 6 bases between. Germline V gives CDR1 GTSNPN, CDR2 SVGIG (reference sequence). The CDR3 bases are TGTGCCTGGAGTGTCCTCTCCACAGATACGCAGTATTTT. Protein sequence: CAWSVLSTDTQYF.

The J gene is TRBJ2-7, the V gene TRBV7-3; D not certain. Trimming stripped 5 bases from V and 2 bases from J, with 10 bases between. The CDR3 runs to 13 residues. CDR1 and CDR2 from the germline V gene are SGHTA and FQGTGA. The CDR3: CASSPGGPYEQYF. The CDR3 DNA reads as TGTGCCAGCAGCCCTGGTGGTCCCTACGAGCAGTACTTC.

CDR3 protein: CSAGTGSTDTQYF. The CDR3 bases are TGCAGCGCTGGGACAGGGAGCACAGATACGCAGTATTTT. The rearrangement uses TRBV29-1 and TRBJ2-3, with 9 bases identical to TRBD1. Germline V lookup: CDR1 SQVTM, CDR2 ANQGSEA. CDR3 length: 13 residues. V lost 7 bases to trimming and J lost 0 bases; unmatched junction nucleotides: 2.

This chain links TRBV7-6 with TRBJ2-3; D gene ambiguous. The germline V gene has CDR1 SGHVS and CDR2 FNYEAQ. V gave up 5 bases and J gave up 4 bases, with 7 bases separating them. The CDR3 contains 12 residues. In nucleotides, the CDR3 is TGTGCCAGCAGCCCCTGGTCAGATACGCAGTATTTT. This translates into CASSPWSDTQYF.

This chain connects TRBV4-3 to TRBJ1-5; D is ambiguous. Per germline, CDR1 LGHNA and CDR2 YSLEER. The length of the CDR3 is 15 residues. The ends were cut back, 0 bases at V and 2 bases at J, with 8 bases in the middle. CDR3 bases: TGCGCCAGCAGCCAAGATCAGATGGGCAATCAGCCCCAGCATTTT. Amino acids: CASSQDQMGNQPQHF.

The J gene is TRBJ1-2, the V gene TRBV28; maybe TRBD1 (6 bases). V lost 5 bases and J 3 bases, leaving 19 bases between the germline ends. Germline V lookup: CDR1 MDHEN, CDR2 SYDVKM. The CDR3 spans 16 residues. The CDR3 DNA reads as TGTGCCAGCAGTGTAATTCAGGGGACGGCTGACTATGGCTACACCTTC. It codes for CASSVIQGTADYGYTF.

The rearrangement joins TRBV4-3 to TRBJ2-3; 11 positions match TRBD2. Germline trimming cut 3 bases from V and 5 bases from J; bases unmatched to any gene: 7. The CDR3 extends over 16 amino acids. CDR1 is LGHNA, CDR2 YSLEER, per germline. CDR3 DNA: TGCGCCAGCAGCCAGATGACTAGCGGGACCGGAGATACGCAGTATTTT. Translating gives CASSQMTSGTGDTQYF.

This chain uses TRBV14 with TRBJ1-2, with TRBD1 as a possible D gene (5 bases). Germline V gene data show CDR1 as SGHDN and CDR2 as FVKESK. The CDR3 has 16 residues. Trimming cost V 1 base and J 4 bases, with 16 bases left between them. CDR3 protein: CASSQAGPRGIYGYTF. CDR3 nucleotides: TGTGCCAGCAGCCAAGCGGGACCCCGGGGGATCTATGGCTACACCTTC. The whole variable domain, remainder taken from reference TRBV14 and TRBJ1-2, is EAGVTQFPSHSVIEKGQTVTLRCDPISGHDNLYWYRRVMGKEIKFLLHFVKESKQDESGMPNNRFLAERTGGTYSTLKVQPAELEDSGVYFCASSQAGPRGIYGYTFGSGTRLTVV.

The chain couples TRBV5-4 to TRBJ2-3, with 11 bases fitting TRBD2. The CDR3 consists of 15 residues. Germline values: CDR1 SGHNT, CDR2 YYREEE (reference sequence). With 4 bases clipped from V and 6 bases from J, the junction kept 7 bases outside the gene matches. CDR3 amino acids: CASSHSSGRTDTQYF. The CDR3 DNA is TGTGCCAGCAGCCATTCTAGCGGGAGGACCGATACGCAGTATTTT.

The V gene is TRBV7-3, the J gene TRBJ2-2, with 10 bases lining up with TRBD1. The germline CDR1 and CDR2 sequences are SGHTA and FQGTGA. This CDR3 is 16 amino acids long. V shed 2 bases and J 6 bases; nucleotides not matched to a gene: 6. CDR3 region: CASSLRPTGGSGELFF. The CDR3 nucleotides read TGTGCCAGCAGCTTACGCCCGACAGGGGGCTCCGGGGAGCTGTTTTTT.

The chain combines TRBV28 with TRBJ2-3; the D gene is possibly TRBD1 (5 bases). V lost 2 bases and J 1 base, leaving 10 bases between the germline ends. The CDR3 runs 15 residues. The germline gives CDR1 MDHEN, CDR2 SYDVKM. The CDR3 bases are TGTGCCAGCAGTTTAAGGGGAAGGGGCACAGATACGCAGTATTTT. It codes for CASSLRGRGTDTQYF.

The rearrangement links TRBV10-3 to TRBJ2-5, with a possible D match to TRBD1 (5 bases). Germline CDR1 ENHRY, CDR2 SYGVKD. This CDR3 has 14 amino acids. Between the trimmed V and J ends, which lost 4 bases and 1 base, there was a span of 10 bases. For the CDR3, the DNA is TGTGCCATCAGTGCTTTTAGGGGCCAAGAGACCCAGTACTTC. Encoded protein: CAISAFRGQETQYF.

The chain combines TRBV6-4 with TRBJ2-1, with D perhaps matching TRBD2 (6 bases). Trimming shortened V by 6 bases and J by 8 bases, and 17 bases separated the two germline ends. This CDR3 contains 14 residues. Germline lookup yields CDR1 MRHNA and CDR2 SNTAGT. The CDR3 sequence is CASSQAGGIYEQFF. The CDR3, as DNA: TGTGCCAGCAGCCAGGCTGGCGGGATCTATGAGCAGTTCTTC.

The chain is built from TRBV7-2 and TRBJ2-2; D may be TRBD2 (6 bases). The CDR3 totals 16 residues. CDR1 is SGHTA, CDR2 FQGNSA, per germline. Trimming stripped 6 bases from V and 6 bases from J, with 20 bases between. This CDR3 is CASSYAGTRRSGELFF. As DNA, the CDR3 is TGTGCCAGCAGTTACGCCGGGACTCGTAGATCCGGGGAGCTGTTTTTT.

The J gene is TRBJ1-4, the V gene TRBV4-1; D call uncertain. The V end was cut by 0 bases, the J end by 10 bases, with 6 bases between. Germline CDR1 reads MGHRA; CDR2 reads YSYEKL. The CDR3 sequence is 12 residues long. For the CDR3, the DNA is TGCGCCAGCAGCCAAGATCCTGTAAAACTGTTTTTT. It is translated as CASSQDPVKLFF.

This rearrangement joins TRBV9 to TRBJ2-6, with 9 bases that match TRBD1. The V gene end was trimmed by 0 bases and the J gene end by 2 bases; junction bases not matched to a gene: 3. Germline V gives CDR1 SGDLS, CDR2 YYNGEE. The CDR3 is 17 residues long. CDR3 region: CASSVVRTGAGANVLTF. The CDR3 DNA is TGTGCCAGCAGCGTAGTTCGGACAGGGGCTGGGGCCAACGTCCTGACTTTC.

V is TRBV27 and J is TRBJ2-7; D call uncertain. This CDR3 has 12 amino acids. Trimming stripped 7 bases from V and 4 bases from J, with 11 bases between. CDR1 is MNHEY and CDR2 is SMNVEV in the germline V gene (reference sequence). The CDR3 bases are TGTGCCAGCATAGCACCATCTTACGAGCAGTACTTC. This translates into CASIAPSYEQYF.